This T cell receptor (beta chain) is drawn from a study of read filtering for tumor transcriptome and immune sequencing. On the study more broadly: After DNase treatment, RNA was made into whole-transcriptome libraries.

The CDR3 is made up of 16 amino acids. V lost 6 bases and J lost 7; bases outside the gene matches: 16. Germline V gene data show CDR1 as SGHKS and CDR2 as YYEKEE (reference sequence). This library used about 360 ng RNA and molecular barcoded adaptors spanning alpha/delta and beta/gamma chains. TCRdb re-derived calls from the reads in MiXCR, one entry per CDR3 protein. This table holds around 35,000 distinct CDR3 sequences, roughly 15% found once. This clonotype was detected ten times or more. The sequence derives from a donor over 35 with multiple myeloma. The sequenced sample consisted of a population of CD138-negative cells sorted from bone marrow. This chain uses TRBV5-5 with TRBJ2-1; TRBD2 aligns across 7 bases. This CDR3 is CASNTRASGASNEQFF. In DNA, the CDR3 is TGTGCCAGCAACACACGGGCCAGCGGGGCCTCGAATGAGCAGTTCTTC.